The clone carrying this T cell receptor beta chain occurred many times. Its antigen is unknown. V shed 0 bases and J 2 bases; nucleotides not matched to a gene: 7. There are 17 residues in the CDR3. Germline values: CDR1 SGHRS, CDR2 YFSETQ. Individual TCR cDNA molecules each bore their own unique molecular identifier. From the 5' RACE reads, TCRdb called clonotypes with MiXCR, one entry per CDR3 protein. The sample lists over 50,000 distinct CDR3 sequences, around 8.4% occurring once. These data are taken from a study of spatial heterogeneity in lung cancer. Findings and caveats of the study: Blood showed ubiquitous tumor TCRs more often at resection than at routine follow-up.

The sample's time point: sample taken at primary tumor resection. Frozen PBMC, nontumor lung or tumor provided whole RNA, which was sequenced unsorted. The cohort: 65 to 80 early-stage, untreated non-small cell lung cancer patients. The chain recombines TRBV5-1 with TRBJ1-1, with TRBD1 matching 10 bases. The source material was PBMCs, sampled at surgery. The TCR was taken from a female donor with early-stage non-small cell lung cancer. The CDR3 loop is CASSLVGSTGGNTEAFF. CDR3 DNA sequence: TGCGCCAGCAGCTTGGTCGGTTCGACAGGGGGCAACACTGAAGCTTTCTTT.